The 31 T cell receptor beta chains given below trace back to one sample, sequenced in a study of blood T cell repertoires in COVID-19. TCRdb's copy holds only in-frame clones and misses some; the assay was immunoSEQ multiplex PCR. Among 150,000 to 200,000 clones listed, 80% to 85% were seen once. The sequenced sample was peripheral blood. The origin of the receptors is a woman older than 75 with active or convalescent COVID-19.

V usage is TRBV19 and J usage is TRBJ2-2; D is perhaps TRBD2 (6 bases). Germline V gene data show CDR1 as LNHDA and CDR2 as SQIVND (reference sequence). Deletions cut 2 bases from V and 1 base from J, with 8 bases between. The CDR3 has 15 amino acids. CDR3 sequence: CASSIQGGNTGELFF. CDR3 bases: TGTGCCAGTAGTATACAGGGAGGGAACACCGGGGAGCTGTTTTTT.

The chain combines TRBV7-9 with TRBJ2-1, with 10 positions matching TRBD2. Germline V CDR1 and CDR2: SEHNR, FQNEAQ (reference sequence). This CDR3 spans 15 amino acids. V was pared by 2 bases and J by 4 bases, with 2 bases of the junction left unmatched. CDR3 nucleotide sequence: TGTGCCAGCAGCTTAATAGCGGGGGGTTACAATGAGCAGTTCTTC. It codes for CASSLIAGGYNEQFF.

This chain connects TRBV19 to TRBJ1-2; the match to TRBD1 covers 10 bases. The germline gives CDR1 LNHDA, CDR2 SQIVND (reference sequence). CDR3 length: 13 residues. Trimming removed 6 bases from V and 5 bases from J; junction bases left unmatched: 3. In nucleotides, the CDR3 is TGTGCCAGTAGGACAGGGGGCCGGTATGGCTACACCTTC. It specifies CASRTGGRYGYTF.

This clone has only a few counts. V and J are TRBV4-1 and TRBJ2-7; D is possibly TRBD2 (6 bases). Trimming removed 3 bases from V and 7 bases from J, with 22 bases in between. This CDR3 spans 16 amino acids. Germline V CDR1 and CDR2: MGHRA, YSYEKL. The CDR3: CASSHFGGANPREQYF. The CDR3 nucleotides are TGCGCCAGCAGCCATTTCGGAGGGGCTAATCCAAGGGAGCAGTACTTC.

V gene TRBV4-3 combines with J gene TRBJ2-1; possibly TRBD2 for D (6 bases). Germline CDR1 reads LGHNA; CDR2 reads YSLEER. V was pared by 0 bases and J by 9 bases, with 15 bases between. This CDR3 comprises 15 residues. The CDR3, as DNA: TGCGCCAGCAGCCAAGATAGATCAAGGCGGGGTGAGCAGTTCTTC. Its protein is CASSQDRSRRGEQFF.

This clone turned up a few times. The gene calls are TRBV2 and TRBJ2-1; D possibly corresponds to TRBD2 (5 bases). V was shortened by 3 bases and J by 7 bases, with 16 bases between the two germline ends. The CDR3 covers 15 residues. Looked up from germline, CDR1 is SNHLY and CDR2 is FYNNEI. CDR3 nucleotides: TGTGCCAGCAGTGAGCGGACTGCCCCGGGGAATGAGCAGTTCTTC. Translation: CASSERTAPGNEQFF.

The V call is TRBV6-5, the J call TRBJ1-1; D is uncertain. Per the germline V gene, CDR1 is MNHEY and CDR2 is SVGAGI. This CDR3 has 11 residues. The V end was cut by 6 bases, the J end by 11 bases, with 13 bases between. The CDR3 reads CASRDATAAFF. CDR3 sequence (DNA): TGTGCCAGCAGGGATGCGACTGCTGCTTTCTTT.

This clone was observed a single time. This rearrangement joins TRBV11-2 to TRBJ1-3, with TRBD1 matching 10 bases. Germline V gene lookup returns CDR1 SGHAT and CDR2 FQNNGV. V dropped 5 bases and J dropped 4; count of bases not matched to a gene: 5. This CDR3 region has 15 residues. This CDR3 reads CASSMTGGRGNTIYF. DNA for the CDR3: TGTGCCAGCAGCATGACAGGGGGCAGGGGAAACACCATATATTTT.

V gene TRBV10-3 combines with J gene TRBJ1-2; D not resolved. This CDR3 region has 14 residues. V lost 6 bases and J 0 bases, leaving 11 bases between the germline ends. Germline V CDR1 and CDR2: ENHRY, SYGVKD. This CDR3 reads CAIRSGASNYGYTF. The CDR3 coding sequence is TGTGCCATCAGATCCGGAGCATCTAACTATGGCTACACCTTC.

This rearrangement joins TRBV6-2 or TRBV6-3 to TRBJ1-2; D ambiguous. CDR3 size: 16 residues. Trimming left V 2 bases short and J 8 bases short, with 21 bases between. Looked up from germline, CDR1 is MNHEY and CDR2 is SVGEGT. Written as DNA, the CDR3 is TGTGCCAGCAGTTACACGGACCGACCCGTGGCGGGAGGCTACACCTTC. It is translated as CASSYTDRPVAGGYTF.

V gene TRBV9 combines with J gene TRBJ1-1, with D perhaps TRBD1 (6 bases). V lost 4 bases, J lost 0 bases, and 13 bases lay in between. The germline gives CDR1 SGDLS, CDR2 YYNGEE. The CDR3 loop spans 15 amino acids. The DNA of the CDR3 is TGTGCCAGCAGCCCCCCGGGACACGTGAACACTGAAGCTTTCTTT. Its translation is CASSPPGHVNTEAFF.

This chain uses TRBV27 with TRBJ2-1; 9 positions agree with TRBD1. Trimming took 0 bases from V and 10 from J; bases not matched to a gene: 4. Germline CDR1 is MNHEY and CDR2 is SMNVEV (reference sequence). The CDR3 is 14 residues long. This CDR3 reads CASSLSGQGREQFF. The DNA of the CDR3 is TGTGCCAGCAGTTTATCGGGACAGGGCAGAGAGCAGTTCTTC.

The rearrangement uses TRBV9 and TRBJ2-1, with D possibly being TRBD2 (7 bases). The CDR3 is 14 residues long. The germline V gene has CDR1 SGDLS and CDR2 YYNGEE. Trimming shortened V by 3 bases and J by 7 bases, and 14 bases separated the two germline ends. In nucleotides, the CDR3 is TGTGCCAGCAGCGAGGGGGGGGACCCTAATGAGCAGTTCTTC. This translates into CASSEGGDPNEQFF.

The rearrangement joins TRBV6-6 to TRBJ2-2; the D gene is possibly TRBD2 (6 bases). Germline V gives CDR1 MNHNY, CDR2 SVGAGI (reference sequence). This CDR3 has 14 amino acids. V lost 6 bases, J lost 7 bases, and 15 bases lay in between. CDR3 amino acids: CASRQFPGDGELFF. CDR3 sequence (DNA): TGTGCCAGCAGACAGTTCCCGGGGGACGGGGAGCTGTTTTTT.

The table lists this clone with a count of one. The rearrangement uses TRBV9 and TRBJ1-2; 10 bases align to TRBD1. The germline gives CDR1 SGDLS, CDR2 YYNGEE. This CDR3 spans 14 amino acids. Trimming cost V 3 bases and J 4 bases; bases outside gene matches: 3. The CDR3 DNA sequence: TGTGCCAGCAGCGCCGGACAGGGGGTCTATGGCTACACCTTC. Residues: CASSAGQGVYGYTF.

The chain employs TRBV7-2 and TRBJ2-3; 7 nucleotides match TRBD1. With V trimmed by 5 bases and J by 4 bases, 12 bases remained unmatched. The V gene's germline CDR1 is SGHTA and CDR2 FQGNSA. The length of the CDR3 is 16 residues. CDR3 sequence (DNA): TGTGCCAGCAGCCCCCATGGTAGGGGGCGGGCAGATACGCAGTATTTT. It yields the protein CASSPHGRGRADTQYF.

The rearrangement joins TRBV19 to TRBJ1-2, with 8 bases that match TRBD1. Germline trimming cut 3 bases from V and 4 bases from J; bases unmatched to any gene: 10. Germline-derived CDR1 and CDR2 are LNHDA and SQIVND (reference sequence). The CDR3 loop spans 16 amino acids. The CDR3 DNA follows: TGTGCCAGTAGTATTATCGGGACAGGAAGCGGCTATGGCTACACCTTC. Its translation is CASSIIGTGSGYGYTF.

The genes are TRBV3-1 (or the pseudogene TRBV3-2) and TRBJ1-3; 7 bases line up with TRBD1. The CDR3 covers 17 residues. Germline V gene sequence: CDR1 LGHDT, CDR2 YNNKEL (reference sequence). V shed 1 base, J shed 2 bases, and the junction held 8 bases outside the gene matches. Written as DNA, the CDR3 is TGTGCCAGCAGCCAAGGCTTAGGGGGCGTAGCTGGAAACACCATATATTTT. As protein: CASSQGLGGVAGNTIYF.

This clone was observed a few times. CDR3 nucleotides: TGTGCCAGCATTCCGGGTCCTTTTGATAACTATGGCTACACCTTC. Residues: CASIPGPFDNYGYTF. V gene TRBV2 combines with J gene TRBJ1-2, with D uncertain. CDR3 length: 15 residues. The V end was cut by 7 bases, the J end by 1 base, with 16 bases between. CDR1 and CDR2 from the germline V gene are SNHLY and FYNNEI.

The chain carries TRBV19 and TRBJ1-2; D is perhaps TRBD1 (6 bases). Germline CDR1 is LNHDA and CDR2 is SQIVND (reference sequence). This CDR3 is 14 amino acids long. Deletions cut 8 bases from V and 2 bases from J, with 15 bases between. CDR3 bases: TGTGCCAGTTGCTCAGGGGAGGGGAACTATGGCTACACCTTC. Translated, it gives CASCSGEGNYGYTF.

The gene calls are TRBV5-4 and TRBJ1-1; 7 bases agree with TRBD1. Germline assignment: CDR1 SGHNT and CDR2 YYREEE (reference sequence). Trimming took 7 bases from V and 2 from J; bases not matched to a gene: 5. This CDR3 contains 13 residues. The DNA for the CDR3 is TGTGCCAGCGGCGGGACAGCCAACACTGAAGCTTTCTTT. Translation gives CASGGTANTEAFF.

The chain combines TRBV11-2 with TRBJ1-2; maybe TRBD1 (5 bases). The V gene's germline CDR1 is SGHAT and CDR2 FQNNGV. There are 14 residues in the CDR3. V was clipped by 2 bases and J by 7 bases, with 14 bases between them. CDR3: CASSLQGTVSGYTF. In nucleotides, the CDR3 is TGTGCCAGCAGCTTACAGGGAACGGTATCTGGCTACACCTTC.

This chain links TRBV6-5 with TRBJ2-3, with no clear D. Trimming removed 2 bases at V and 0 bases at J, with 12 bases between. CDR1 is MNHEY and CDR2 is SVGAGI in the germline V gene. The CDR3 is made up of 16 amino acids. This CDR3 reads CASSYDIPSSTDTQYF. The CDR3 DNA reads TGTGCCAGCAGTTACGACATCCCGTCTAGCACAGATACGCAGTATTTT.

V gene TRBV9 combines with J gene TRBJ2-5; perhaps TRBD1 as D (5 bases). Germline assignment: CDR1 SGDLS and CDR2 YYNGEE. The CDR3 runs 14 residues. The V end was cut by 1 base, the J end by 1 base, with 8 bases between. The CDR3 sequence is CASSVTGSQETQYF. The CDR3, as DNA: TGTGCCAGCAGCGTAACAGGATCCCAAGAGACCCAGTACTTC.

There are a few counts of this clone. The rearrangement joins TRBV29-1 to TRBJ1-2; no clear D. The V and J ends lost 1 base and 9 bases respectively, with 6 bases between them. Germline CDR1 is SQVTM and CDR2 is ANQGSEA. The CDR3 is 10 amino acids. The CDR3 nucleotides are TGCAGCGTTGAAGGCCTAAGCTACACCTTC. This encodes CSVEGLSYTF.

The chain couples TRBV10-3 to TRBJ1-6; 8 bases map to TRBD1. Germline CDR1 ENHRY, CDR2 SYGVKD. This CDR3 spans 15 amino acids. The V segment lost 10 bases and the J segment 4 bases; nucleotides outside the gene matches: 9. CDR3 sequence reads: CASTQDRAYNSPLHF. DNA for the CDR3: TGTGCCAGCACCCAGGACAGGGCTTATAATTCACCCCTCCACTTT.

The CDR3 nucleotides read TGTGCCAGCAGCGGAGTACCTGGGGCCAACGTCCTGACTTTC. This encodes CASSGVPGANVLTF. V usage is TRBV25-1 and J usage is TRBJ2-6, with D unclear. Between the trimmed V and J ends, which lost 6 bases and 2 bases, there was a span of 8 bases. From germline, CDR1 is MGHDK and CDR2 SYGVNS. CDR3 length equals 14 residues.

The chain joins TRBV19 to TRBJ1-3, with TRBD1 matching over 8 bases. Germline V gives CDR1 LNHDA, CDR2 SQIVND (reference sequence). The CDR3 is 15 amino acids. V gave up 5 bases and J gave up 3 bases; unmatched junction bases: 6. The CDR3, as DNA: TGTGCCAGTAGTGCCGACAGGGGTGGTGGAAACACCATATATTTT. This sequence encodes CASSADRGGGNTIYF.

The V call is TRBV19, the J call TRBJ1-5; TRBD1 might be the D (5 bases). Deletions cut 7 bases from V and 0 bases from J, with 13 bases between. Germline loops: CDR1 LNHDA, CDR2 SQIVND (reference sequence). The CDR3 runs 15 residues. CDR3 in DNA: TGTGCCAGTACTGGGGGAGGGACTAGCAATCAGCCCCAGCATTTT. Protein product: CASTGGGTSNQPQHF.

The rearrangement uses TRBV5-1 and TRBJ2-3, with D perhaps matching TRBD2 (5 bases). In germline, CDR1 is SGHRS, CDR2 YFSETQ. The V and J ends lost 1 base and 1 base respectively, with 10 bases between them. CDR3 length: 15 amino acids. In DNA form, the CDR3 reads TGCGCCAGCAGCTTGCGGGGTGCGGGCACAGATACGCAGTATTTT. It encodes CASSLRGAGTDTQYF.

The chain couples TRBV7-2 to TRBJ2-5; the match to TRBD2 covers 9 bases. Trimming at V came to 5 bases and at J to 0 bases, leaving 4 bases not matched to a gene. Germline CDR1 reads SGHTA; CDR2 reads FQGNSA. There are 15 residues in the CDR3. CDR3 sequence reads: CASSLLAGYQETQYF. CDR3 coding DNA: TGTGCCAGCAGCCTTCTAGCGGGGTACCAAGAGACCCAGTACTTC.